The rows below give T cell receptor beta chains drawn from one sample of a study of patients and donors after allogeneic stem cell transplantation. In TCRdb, the RT-PCR reads were re-called with MiXCR into one record per CDR3 protein. The top ten hold 35% to 40% of the sample, which has 15,000 or so distinct CDR3 sequences, around a quarter seen once. What was sequenced was blood, either unsorted or a sorted T cell fraction (not recorded which). These receptors were collected from a human donor who was either an allogeneic HSCT recipient or a stem cell or donor lymphocyte infusion donor (not recorded which). It is not recorded whose cells these are; they may come from a transplant donor. Each CDR3 is given with its conserved first and last residue. D genes are given only for firm matches. Clone size is shown for a subset of rows, as once, few, many or a class of expanded clone.

J | V | size | D | DNA | CDR3
TRBJ1-2 | TRBV5-1 | NA | NA | TGCGCCAGCAGCTTGTATACAGGGCCCAACTATGGCTACACCTTC | CASSLYTGPNYGYTF
TRBJ1-1 | TRBV24-1 | NA | NA | TGTGCCACCAGTAAACCGGGGGACACTGAAGCTTTCTTT | CATSKPGDTEAFF
TRBJ1-1 | TRBV29-1 | many | TRBD1 | TGCAGCGTTGCCACCGGGACAGTGATGAACACTGAAGCTTTCTTT | CSVATGTVMNTEAFF
TRBJ1-5 | TRBV27 | NA | NA | TGTGCCAGCAGTTTACTCCCCAATCAGCCCCAGCATTTT | CASSLLPNQPQHF
TRBJ1-2 | TRBV12-3/TRBV12-4 | few | TRBD1 | TGTGCCAGCAGATTCAGGGGGCGAGGATATGGCTACACCTTC | CASRFRGRGYGYTF
TRBJ1-5 | TRBV12-3/TRBV12-4 | few | NA | TGTGCCAGCAGTTCAAGGGTTCGGGATCAGCCCCAGCATTTT | CASSSRVRDQPQHF
TRBJ1-5 | TRBV12-3/TRBV12-4 | many | NA | TGTGCCAGCAGTCGCGGGAAGTCCCAGCATTTT | CASSRGKSQHF
TRBJ1-5 | TRBV20-1 | NA | NA | TGCAGTGCTGGGAAGCTTGGGGTAAATCAGCCCCAGCATTTT | CSAGKLGVNQPQHF
TRBJ2-3 | TRBV6-1 | once | TRBD1 | TGTGCCAGCAGTGAAGGACAGGGTATCACAGATACGCAGTATTTT | CASSEGQGITDTQYF
TRBJ2-5 | TRBV5-1 | NA | NA | TGCGCCAGCAGCTGGGGTAGCGGAGAGACCCAGTACTTC | CASSWGSGETQYF
TRBJ1-4 | TRBV18 | few | TRBD1 | TGTGCCAGCTCCTCCGTCGGGACAGGGAGAGAAAAACTGTTTTTT | CASSSVGTGREKLFF
TRBJ1-6 | TRBV7-8 | few | NA | TGTGCCAGCAGCTTAGGGCGGAGCTCCTATAATTCACCCCTCCACTTT | CASSLGRSSYNSPLHF
TRBJ1-1 | TRBV19 | NA | NA | TGTGCCAGTAGTACCAGACTCACTGAAGCTTTCTTT | CASSTRLTEAFF
TRBJ1-4 | TRBV7-2 | NA | NA | TGTGCCAGCAGCAGGGGGACAACCTTAGGGAAACTGTTTTTT | CASSRGTTLGKLFF
TRBJ1-5 | TRBV7-2 | NA | NA | TGTGCCAGCAGCATTACAGGGACTCAGCCCCAGCATTTT | CASSITGTQPQHF
TRBJ2-1 | TRBV6-2/TRBV6-3 | NA | TRBD2 | TGTGCCAGCAGTTACTCGACTAGCGGGGTACCGCAGTTCTTC | CASSYSTSGVPQFF
TRBJ1-5 | TRBV4-1 | NA | TRBD1 | TGCGCCAGCAGCCAAGGACAGGGGGCAGTGAATCAGCCCCAGCATTTT | CASSQGQGAVNQPQHF
TRBJ1-5 | TRBV18 | NA | NA | TGTGCCAGCTCCCCGACAGGTCAGGGAAATCAGCCCCAGCATTTT | CASSPTGQGNQPQHF
TRBJ1-5 | TRBV6-2/TRBV6-3 | NA | NA | TGTGCCAGCAGTTACTCCAGGGAGGGAAATCAGCCCCAGCATTTT | CASSYSREGNQPQHF
TRBJ1-4 | TRBV7-2 | NA | TRBD1 | TGTGCCAGCAGCGCGGACAGGGTAGGAGAAAAACTGTTTTTT | CASSADRVGEKLFF
TRBJ1-2 | TRBV4-1 | few | TRBD1 | TGCGCCAGCAGCCCCCGGGACAGGGGTGGCTACACCTTC | CASSPRDRGGYTF
TRBJ2-7 | TRBV7-7 | NA | TRBD1 | TGTGCCAGCAGCTTTATTTCCGGACAGGGTTACGAGCAGTACTTC | CASSFISGQGYEQYF
TRBJ2-7 | TRBV28 | NA | NA | TGTGCCAGCAGTATCTTCCAGGGGTACGAGCAGTACTTC | CASSIFQGYEQYF
TRBJ2-5 | TRBV7-9 | NA | NA | TGTGCCAGCAGCTTAGCGTGGGAGACCCAGTACTTC | CASSLAWETQYF
TRBJ1-4 | TRBV28 | NA | NA | TGTGCCAGCAGTTTCGGGAGGGACACTACAACTAATGAAAAACTGTTTTTT | CASSFGRDTTTNEKLFF
TRBJ1-4 | TRBV4-2 | few | NA | TGTGCCAGCAGCCAAGTCCACTCTCAGGGGAAACTGTTTTTT | CASSQVHSQGKLFF
TRBJ1-5 | TRBV12-3/TRBV12-4 | NA | NA | TGTGCCAGCAGTTCGATGGCGTCGAATCAGCCCCAGCATTTT | CASSSMASNQPQHF
TRBJ1-4 | TRBV6-5 | few | NA | TGTGCCAGCACCAATTATCCAAATGAAAAACTGTTTTTT | CASTNYPNEKLFF
TRBJ2-1 | TRBV30 | NA | TRBD2 | TGTGCCTGGAGTGGAGCGGGGAGCTACAATGAGCAGTTCTTC | CAWSGAGSYNEQFF
TRBJ1-2 | TRBV28 | NA | TRBD1 | TGTGCCAGCAGTATAGGGACAGGGTGGGCTGGCTACACCTTC | CASSIGTGWAGYTF
TRBJ2-7 | TRBV3-1 | NA | TRBD1 | TGTGCCAGCAGCCAAGATCAAGGTGGGACAGCCCCCTACGAGCAGTACTTC | CASSQDQGGTAPYEQYF
TRBJ1-6 | TRBV5-1 | NA | NA | TGCGCCAGCAGCTTTTTCTCCTCCTATAATTCACCCCTCCACTTT | CASSFFSSYNSPLHF
TRBJ1-2 | TRBV18 | few | NA | TGTGCCAGCTCACCTTCCATGTCCTATGGCTACACCTTC | CASSPSMSYGYTF
TRBJ2-2 | TRBV4-2 | NA | TRBD2 | TGTGCCAGCAGCTTAAGGCTAGCGGCCGTCGGGGAGCTGTTTTTT | CASSLRLAAVGELFF
TRBJ1-1 | TRBV7-9 | NA | NA | TGTGCCAGCAGCTTAGTTGTGGGGTGGGGCACTGAAGCTTTCTTT | CASSLVVGWGTEAFF
TRBJ1-6 | TRBV4-1 | medium-sized | TRBD1 | TGCGCCAGCAGCCAAGAATGGGGACAGGATAATTCACCCCTCCACTTT | CASSQEWGQDNSPLHF
TRBJ1-6 | TRBV27 | NA | NA | TGTGCCAGCAGTTTATTCCGGAATTCACCCCTCCACTTT | CASSLFRNSPLHF
TRBJ1-2 | TRBV10-3 | many | TRBD1 | TGTGCCATCAGTCCACAGGGGAACTATGGCTACACCTTC | CAISPQGNYGYTF
TRBJ1-2 | TRBV28 | NA | NA | TGTGCCAGCAGCCCTTCAAACCGCTGGGGCTACACCTTC | CASSPSNRWGYTF
TRBJ2-6 | TRBV18 | many | NA | TGTGCCAGCCCAGGGTTAGGGGCCAACGTCCTGACTTTC | CASPGLGANVLTF
TRBJ1-2 | TRBV20-1 | few | TRBD1 | TGCAGGGGACAGGAAAACCGGGACTATGGCTACACCTTC | CRGQENRDYGYTF